This TCR beta chain was recovered during a study of blood T cells in healthy people across ages (dated by TCRdb to 2014 to 2015). With regard to the full study: Template switching captured roughly one uniquely barcoded TCR beta cDNA molecule per two T cells in model experiments. Age-related changes in TCR beta repertoire diversity were measured in the study by deep sequencing normalized with unique cDNA molecular identifiers. To avoid experimental bias, donors of different ages were randomly spread across the sequencing lanes. The donors were split into four age groups: young (average 16 years), middle-aged (about 40), aged (about 56) and long-lived (82). Two additional independent replicas of 1 million unique cDNA reads from the same blood draw were analyzed for two donors (one aged 18 to 30 and one aged 80 or older). Study-wide conclusions, independent of this receptor: A strong correlation was found between observed TCR beta diversity and the percentage of naive T cells measured by flow cytometry. Because the CMV infection status of the donors was unknown, age-related changes in expanded clonotypes may potentially have been confounded. Estimates of total diversity from one million sequenced T cells were regarded as lower bounds and underestimates. Observed TCR beta diversity per million T cells fell roughly linearly with age, and a significant reduction was already apparent by age roughly 40. Because profiling used bulk unsorted PBMCs, naive and antigen-experienced compartments could not be compared conclusively. The long-lived group showed more naive CD4+ T cells, fewer expanded clones and increased TCR diversity than the aged group, suggesting age selection.

The library relied on 5' RACE. Data came from an Illumina HiSeq 2500. A second PCR of about 6 to 11 cycles was run with a J-beta primer mix and a sample-barcoded 5' primer. A template-switch 5' adaptor carrying 12 random nucleotides introduced a unique molecular identifier onto each TCR beta cDNA molecule. At least 2.5 million CDR3-containing paired-end reads were obtained from each sample. The Mint cDNA synthesis kit, primed by a TRBC-specific oligonucleotide, was used to synthesize first-strand cDNA from all RNA. Following uracil-DNA glycosylase treatment, all cDNA underwent a first 18-cycle PCR with the universal primers M1SS and BC2_uni_R. The original methods were these. For normalization, 1 million high-quality reads were randomly selected from each sample, with every read carrying a distinct molecular identifier. Reads sharing molecular identifiers were discarded rather than binned into consensus sequences. MiTCR, set to a Q25 quality threshold and the strictest error-elimination algorithm, was used for CDR3 identification, clonotype clustering and error correction. A nonparametric unseen species model using Euler transformation provided a lower-bound estimate of total TCR beta diversity. TCRdb redid the processing of the public reads, applying fastp at Q25 and MiXCR, and retained in-frame beta chains. Duplicate CDR3 protein sequences are folded into a single record with the most common DNA and genes. None of the V and J calls come from the authors' own analysis; TCRdb made them. The sample contains over 950,000 distinct CDR3 sequences, approximately 50% of them found a single time. The biggest ten clones account for 20% to 25% of the sample.

Only one count was recorded for this clonotype. Its antigen is currently not known. Base-call qualities are not available, and no considerably larger clone is one nucleotide away. The V end loses 5 bases and the J end loses 3 bases, and a stretch of 13 bases separates them. The cysteine opens and the phenylalanine closes a CDR3 of 15 amino acids. Left in the record is the CDR3 DNA by itself, 45 bases read in frame from the first base. CDR1 and CDR2, per the germline V gene (reference sequence), are LNHNV and YYDKDF. The 39 donors, aged about 6 to 100 years, were systemically healthy Caucasian individuals from Russia. Roughly 9 milliliters of peripheral blood were drawn from each donor into EDTA-treated Vacutainer tubes. Ficoll-Paque density-gradient centrifugation was used to isolate PBMCs, with at least 7 million per sample. Total RNA, at least 6 micrograms per sample, was extracted from PBMCs with Trizol reagent. For every donor, flow cytometry on a PBMC aliquot measured the percentage of naive CD45RAhigh/CD27high T cells.

Sequenced input: blood. The clonotype originates from a woman aged 60-70 years in good health. The chain is encoded by TRBV15 joined to TRBJ2-2; 6 matching bases give a weak D call of TRBD2. The CDR3 here reads CATSFGTRYTGELFF. At the DNA level, the sequence is TGTGCCACCAGCTTCGGGACTCGATACACCGGGGAGCTGTTTTTT.